The 29 T cell receptor beta chains in this list originate from one sample, sequenced in a study of Ad26.COV2.S vaccination and SARS-CoV-2 variants. Noted treatment: approximately 18 received Ad26.COV2.S at low or high dose, single or two shots; 5 received placebo; per-sample allocation not given. Day 63 following the first vaccine or placebo injection was when the samples were taken. Clones were read by immunoSEQ multiplex PCR, and TCRdb kept only the in-frame ones, dropping some. The sample carries around 400,000 clones, around 89% recorded once. The material was peripheral blood, obtained in a trial of Ad26.COV2.S vaccine versus placebo. The receptor source for this set is a person aged 18-65 years who received the Ad26.COV2.S COVID-19 vaccine or a placebo.

The rearrangement joins TRBV7-9 to TRBJ1-4; 8 bases line up with TRBD1. Germline assignment: CDR1 SEHNR and CDR2 FQNEAQ (reference sequence). The CDR3 is 14 residues long. V was clipped by 5 bases and J by 4 bases; unmatched bases: 3. In DNA form, the CDR3 reads TGTGCCAGCAGCGGACAGGGCAGTAATGAAAAACTGTTTTTT. It specifies CASSGQGSNEKLFF.

For the CDR3, the DNA is TGTGCCAGCAGCCTGGGACTAGCGATGCCTCAAGATACGCAGTATTTT. It translates to CASSLGLAMPQDTQYF. V and J are TRBV6-6 and TRBJ2-3; TRBD2 agrees at 10 bases. The germline V gene encodes CDR1 MNHNY and CDR2 SVGAGI (reference sequence). The CDR3 runs 16 residues. J was trimmed by 5 bases and V by 6 bases; bases with no gene match: 11.

The chain links TRBV3-1 (or the pseudogene TRBV3-2) to TRBJ2-1, with 7 bases identical to TRBD2. CDR1 and CDR2 (germline): LGHDT, YNNKEL (reference sequence). The CDR3 spans 17 residues. The trim removed 1 base at V and 4 bases at J, leaving 10 bases unmatched. The CDR3 DNA is TGTGCCAGCAGCCAAGGGTTGACAGTGGGGGGGTACAATGAGCAGTTCTTC. This encodes CASSQGLTVGGYNEQFF.

The chain carries TRBV5-1 and TRBJ1-1; 8 nucleotides line up with TRBD1. The CDR3 extends over 18 amino acids. V dropped 1 base and J dropped 3; count of bases not matched to a gene: 14. Germline V gene lookup returns CDR1 SGHRS and CDR2 YFSETQ. The CDR3 sequence is CASSLFTGGNIRDTEAFF. CDR3 DNA sequence: TGCGCCAGCAGCTTGTTTACAGGGGGTAATATTCGGGACACTGAAGCTTTCTTT.

The J gene is TRBJ2-7, the V gene TRBV7-9; 9 bases line up with TRBD1. V lost 4 bases and J lost 2; bases outside the gene matches: 3. Germline CDR1 is SEHNR and CDR2 is FQNEAQ (reference sequence). The CDR3 loop spans 14 amino acids. DNA for the CDR3: TGTGCCAGCAGCTCGGGACAGGGCACCTACGAGCAGTACTTC. It specifies CASSSGQGTYEQYF.

The V gene is TRBV12-3 or TRBV12-4, the J gene TRBJ2-2, with D possibly TRBD1 on 5 matching bases. The CDR3 totals 13 residues. The V and J ends lost 6 bases and 6 bases respectively, with 11 bases between them. CDR3 in amino acids: CASSQGVPGELFF. CDR3 sequence (DNA): TGTGCCAGCAGCCAAGGGGTGCCCGGGGAGCTGTTTTTT.

The chain has TRBV6-2 or TRBV6-3 and TRBJ2-7; TRBD1 is a possible D gene (5 bases). The germline V gene encodes CDR1 MNHEY and CDR2 SVGEGT. The CDR3 extends over 13 amino acids. The V gene lost 0 bases and the J gene lost 2 bases, with 5 bases spanning the gap. CDR3 sequence: CASSYSQAYEQYF. The DNA for the CDR3 is TGTGCCAGCAGTTACTCACAGGCCTACGAGCAGTACTTC.

This chain links TRBV19 with TRBJ1-4; no firm D call. The germline V gene encodes CDR1 LNHDA and CDR2 SQIVND (reference sequence). Between the trimmed V and J ends, which lost 3 bases and 5 bases, there was a span of 7 bases. CDR3 size: 13 residues. CDR3 amino acids: CASSIDLNEKLFF. In DNA, the CDR3 is TGTGCCAGTAGTATCGATCTAAATGAAAAACTGTTTTTT.

This chain joins TRBV6-5 and TRBJ2-5, with D maybe TRBD1 (6 bases). Deletions cut 2 bases from V and 6 bases from J, with 19 bases between. Germline values: CDR1 MNHEY, CDR2 SVGAGI. This CDR3 is built from 16 residues. The CDR3 reads CASSYTQGGRGKTQYF. CDR3 in DNA: TGTGCCAGCAGTTACACCCAAGGGGGTAGGGGTAAGACCCAGTACTTC.

V and J are TRBV9 and TRBJ2-2, with D perhaps matching TRBD1 or TRBD2 (5 bases each). Germline-derived CDR1 and CDR2 are SGDLS and YYNGEE. V was shortened by 0 bases and J by 7 bases, with 16 bases between the two germline ends. The CDR3 runs 16 residues. The CDR3 spells CASSVGWSSGGGELFF. For the CDR3, the DNA is TGTGCCAGCAGCGTAGGATGGTCTTCTGGGGGCGGGGAGCTGTTTTTT.

This rearrangement joins TRBV28 to TRBJ1-1; TRBD1 aligns across 10 bases. Germline trimming cut 5 bases from V and 3 bases from J; bases unmatched to any gene: 9. The CDR3 has 16 residues. Germline V gene data show CDR1 as MDHEN and CDR2 as SYDVKM. In DNA form, the CDR3 reads TGTGCCAGCAGTAGAGGACAGGGGGGGTGGGACACTGAAGCTTTCTTT. Its protein is CASSRGQGGWDTEAFF.

The chain is built from TRBV24-1 and TRBJ2-2; no clear D. Germline CDR1 is KGHDR and CDR2 is SFDVKD. The CDR3 totals 15 residues. Deletions cut 3 bases from V and 2 bases from J, with 9 bases between. CDR3 in amino acids: CATSDPTINTGELFF. The CDR3 DNA follows: TGTGCCACCAGTGATCCCACTATAAACACCGGGGAGCTGTTTTTT.

This clone was seen once. V usage is TRBV28 and J usage is TRBJ1-4; D remains unclear. Germline V gene data show CDR1 as MDHEN and CDR2 as SYDVKM. The CDR3 is 15 residues long. Trimming removed 4 bases from V and 5 bases from J, with 14 bases in between. CDR3 protein: CASSWVDKHNEKLFF. The CDR3 DNA sequence: TGTGCCAGCAGTTGGGTTGACAAACACAATGAAAAACTGTTTTTT.

J is TRBJ1-5 and V is TRBV4-2; a weak D match, TRBD1 (5 bases). The germline V and J ends were trimmed by 1 base and 0 bases, with 10 bases remaining between them. The V gene's germline CDR1 is LGHNA and CDR2 YNFKEQ. This CDR3 is 16 amino acids long. CDR3 DNA sequence: TGTGCCAGCAGCCAAGTTGGGGGTTTTAGCAATCAGCCCCAGCATTTT. It specifies CASSQVGGFSNQPQHF.

The gene calls are TRBV14 and TRBJ2-7, with D unresolved. The V end was cut by 4 bases, the J end by 7 bases, with 14 bases between. Germline V CDR1 and CDR2: SGHDN, FVKESK. CDR3 length equals 13 residues. The CDR3 reads CASSPQRTGEQYF. In nucleotides, the CDR3 is TGTGCCAGCAGCCCACAGAGGACGGGTGAGCAGTACTTC.

V is TRBV6-2 or TRBV6-3 and J is TRBJ1-1; no firm D call. V lost 2 bases to trimming and J lost 0 bases, with 13 bases between them. CDR3 length: 16 residues. Germline V gives CDR1 MNHEY, CDR2 SVGEGT. CDR3 coding DNA: TGTGCCAGCAGTTACGGGTCAGGAGGGATGAACACTGAAGCTTTCTTT. Its protein product is CASSYGSGGMNTEAFF.

V is TRBV12-3 or TRBV12-4 and J is TRBJ2-2; D not certain. This CDR3 spans 13 amino acids. V lost 6 bases and J 8 bases, leaving 13 bases between the germline ends. Here the CDR3 reads CASRHLSRGELFF. The CDR3 DNA reads as TGTGCCAGCAGGCATTTATCTAGAGGGGAGCTGTTTTTT.

Details on this clone: In the same sample, other DNA sequences code for this CDR3. The chain joins TRBV28 to TRBJ2-2; 8 bases line up with TRBD2. Losses at the gene ends were 6 bases for V and 7 bases for J; bases not matched to a gene: 4. The CDR3 loop spans 13 amino acids. Germline V gene sequence: CDR1 MDHEN, CDR2 SYDVKM. CDR3 sequence reads: CASSPGGSGELFF. CDR3 DNA sequence: TGTGCCAGCAGCCCGGGGGGGAGCGGGGAGCTGTTTTTT. Variable domain in full (rest from reference TRBV28 and TRBJ2-2): DVKVTQSSRYLVKRTGEKVFLECVQDMDHENMFWYRQDPGLGLRLIYFSYDVKMKEKGDIPEGYSVSREKKERFSLILESASTNQTSMYLCASSPGGSGELFFGEGSRLTVL.

This clone was seen just once. The chain couples TRBV7-9 to TRBJ2-1; TRBD2 matches 8 bases. V dropped 4 bases and J dropped 6; count of bases not matched to a gene: 5. The CDR3 loop spans 14 amino acids. CDR1 SEHNR and CDR2 FQNEAQ come from the germline V gene (reference sequence). The CDR3 nucleotides are TGTGCCAGCAGCTCAAGCGGGAGTGCCAATGAGCAGTTCTTC. The encoded protein is CASSSSGSANEQFF.

This chain uses TRBV6-5 with TRBJ1-1, with 10 bases fitting TRBD1. The V gene's germline CDR1 is MNHEY and CDR2 SVGAGI. The CDR3 sequence is 16 residues long. The junction had 7 bases not matched to a gene; V was cut back by 3 bases and J by 3 bases. CDR3 nucleotides: TGTGCCAGCAGTTATCATCGAGGGACAGGGGACACTGAAGCTTTCTTT. This encodes CASSYHRGTGDTEAFF.

CDR3 bases: TGTGCCACCAGTGATTCCACCGGGACCCAAGAGACCCAGTACTTC. As protein: CATSDSTGTQETQYF. The chain recombines TRBV24-1 with TRBJ2-5; either TRBD1 or TRBD2 may supply D (5 bases each). CDR3 size: 15 residues. Germline values: CDR1 KGHDR, CDR2 SFDVKD. The V end was cut by 2 bases, the J end by 1 base, with 10 bases between.

The chain is built from TRBV19 and TRBJ1-4; TRBD1 might be the D (5 bases). V gave up 6 bases and J gave up 8 bases, with 13 bases separating them. The CDR3 covers 13 residues. Looked up from germline, CDR1 is LNHDA and CDR2 is SQIVND (reference sequence). The CDR3 DNA sequence: TGTGCCAGTAGCTCAGGGCAGAGCGAAAAACTGTTTTTT. Translation: CASSSGQSEKLFF.

In this sample, this clone turned up once. The chain links TRBV7-9 to TRBJ2-2, with D maybe TRBD2 (5 bases). This CDR3 contains 14 residues. V lost 1 base and J lost 6, with 9 bases in between. CDR1 SEHNR and CDR2 FQNEAQ come from the germline V gene (reference sequence). The CDR3 bases are TGTGCCAGCAGCTTAGTTCTCGGGGCCGGGGAGCTGTTTTTT. It yields the protein CASSLVLGAGELFF.

The chain employs TRBV11-3 and TRBJ2-7, with TRBD2 identical over 16 bases. After removal of 7 bases from V and 12 bases from J, the junction contained 12 bases not matched to a gene. This CDR3 comprises 15 residues. Germline V gene data show CDR1 as SGHNT and CDR2 as YENEEA. Here the CDR3 reads CASTPMAGTSGRVYF. In DNA, the CDR3 is TGTGCCAGCACCCCTATGGCCGGGACTAGCGGGAGGGTGTACTTC.

A remark on this clone: Relative to the germline gene, one junction end is altered; a read error may explain this. This chain's CDR3 is CASSPSGTSGYNEQFF. CDR3 nucleotides: TGTGCTAGCAGCCCATCCGGGACTAGCGGGTACAATGAGCAGTTCTTC. The chain links TRBV7-7 to TRBJ2-1; TRBD2 matches at 12 bases. The CDR3 is made up of 16 amino acids. Germline CDR1 reads SSHAT; CDR2 reads FNYEAQ (reference sequence).

The V and J genes are TRBV2 and TRBJ2-7; 8 bases line up with TRBD1. This CDR3 region has 13 residues. The germline V gene encodes CDR1 SNHLY and CDR2 FYNNEI. The J segment lost 2 bases and the V segment lost 7 bases, leaving 4 bases of the junction unmatched. CDR3 loop: CASKGQAPYEQYF. The CDR3 DNA sequence: TGTGCCAGCAAGGGACAGGCCCCCTACGAGCAGTACTTC.

The chain is built from TRBV25-1 and TRBJ2-7; D is unclear. V gave up 5 bases and J gave up 4 bases, with 6 bases separating them. The CDR3 length is 11 residues. Germline lookup yields CDR1 MGHDK and CDR2 SYGVNS. CDR3 in amino acids: CASSQSYEQYF. The CDR3 DNA sequence: TGTGCCAGCAGTCAGAGTTACGAGCAGTACTTC.

This clone came up once. The genes are TRBV9 and TRBJ2-1, with a tentative D call TRBD2 (6 bases). CDR1 and CDR2 (germline): SGDLS, YYNGEE. CDR3 length equals 16 residues. Trimming took off 3 bases at V and 3 bases at J, with 16 bases between the two ends. The CDR3 DNA is TGTGCCAGCAGCGGTGGGACTTCTGCTCACTACAATGAGCAGTTCTTC. It yields the protein CASSGGTSAHYNEQFF. Full variable domain (remainder filled in from reference TRBV9 and TRBJ2-1): DSGVTQTPKHLITATGQRVTLRCSPRSGDLSVYWYQQSLDQGLQFLIQYYNGEERAKGNILERFSAQQFPDLHSELNLSSLELGDSALYFCASSGGTSAHYNEQFFGPGTRLTVL.

This chain connects TRBV11-2 to TRBJ2-1; 7 bases are shared with TRBD1. Germline lookup yields CDR1 SGHAT and CDR2 FQNNGV. CDR3 size: 13 residues. J lost 9 bases, V lost 1 base, and 3 bases had no gene match. The CDR3 coding sequence is TGTGCCAGCAGCTTAGGGGCAGGGGGTGAGCAGTTCTTC. Encoded protein: CASSLGAGGEQFF.